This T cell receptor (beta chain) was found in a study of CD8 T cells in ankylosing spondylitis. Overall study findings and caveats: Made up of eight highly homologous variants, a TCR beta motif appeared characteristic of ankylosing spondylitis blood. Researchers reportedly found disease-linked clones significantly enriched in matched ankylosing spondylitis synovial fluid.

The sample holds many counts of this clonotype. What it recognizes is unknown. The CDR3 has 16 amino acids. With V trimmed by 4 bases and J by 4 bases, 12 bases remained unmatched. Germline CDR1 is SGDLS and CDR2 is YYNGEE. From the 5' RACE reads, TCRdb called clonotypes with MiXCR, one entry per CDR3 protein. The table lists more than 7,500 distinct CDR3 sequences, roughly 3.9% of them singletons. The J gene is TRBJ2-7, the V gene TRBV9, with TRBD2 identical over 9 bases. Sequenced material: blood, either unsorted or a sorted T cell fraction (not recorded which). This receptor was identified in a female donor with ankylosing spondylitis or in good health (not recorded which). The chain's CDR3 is CASSPEGGGGVYEQYF. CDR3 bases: TGTGCCAGCAGCCCCGAGGGGGGCGGGGGGGTATACGAGCAGTACTTC.